These T cell receptor beta chains were read from a single sample in a study of CD8 T cells in ankylosing spondylitis. TCRdb re-derived calls from the 5' RACE reads in MiXCR, one entry per CDR3 protein. The repertoire holds under 300,000 distinct CDR3 sequences, with around a tenth as singletons. The specimen was blood, either unsorted or a sorted T cell fraction (not recorded which). The receptors shown here come from a male donor with ankylosing spondylitis or in good health (not recorded which). Both conserved end residues are part of each CDR3. D genes are given only for firm matches. Clone size is not always given. Where it is, it says once, few, many or a class for expanded clones.

CASSYLWDRKNSPLHF TGTGCCAGCAGTTATTTGTGGGACAGGAAAAATTCACCCCTCCACTTT TRBJ1-6 TRBV6-5 TRBD1 NA
CASSFQGASTEAFF TGTGCCAGCAGCTTCCAGGGGGCGAGCACTGAAGCTTTCTTT TRBJ1-1 TRBV7-2 TRBD1 few
CASSLILSGLAGQTQYF TGTGCCAGCAGCTTAATATTATCAGGACTAGCAGGGCAGACCCAGTACTTC TRBJ2-5 TRBV7-2 TRBD2 few
CASSYGPEETQYF TGTGCCAGCAGTTACGGGCCGGAAGAGACCCAGTACTTC TRBJ2-5 TRBV6-6 NA many
CASSMTAGELFF TGTGCCAGCAGTATGACGGCCGGGGAGCTGTTTTTT TRBJ2-2 TRBV11-2 NA NA
CSATKTSGSPYEQYF TGCAGTGCTACAAAGACTAGCGGGAGTCCCTACGAGCAGTACTTC TRBJ2-7 TRBV20-1 TRBD2 many
CASSPLGISGANVLTF TGTGCCAGCAGCCCCCTTGGCATCTCTGGGGCCAACGTCCTGACTTTC TRBJ2-6 TRBV7-3 NA NA
CSARGLGPYNEQFF TGCAGTGCTAGGGGACTAGGGCCCTACAATGAGCAGTTCTTC TRBJ2-1 TRBV20-1 TRBD2 many
CASRGTAQPYGYTF TGTGCCAGCAGGGGGACAGCTCAACCCTATGGCTACACCTTC TRBJ1-2 TRBV2 TRBD1 many
CATSERQGGRVDNEQFF TGTGCCACCAGTGAAAGACAGGGGGGTCGTGTCGACAATGAGCAGTTCTTC TRBJ2-1 TRBV24-1 TRBD1 many
CASSLLAGGDTQYF TGTGCCAGCAGCTTGCTAGCGGGCGGAGATACGCAGTATTTT TRBJ2-3 TRBV5-4 TRBD2 NA
CSASPGTGDTEAFF TGCAGTGCTAGTCCCGGGACAGGGGACACTGAAGCTTTCTTT TRBJ1-1 TRBV20-1 TRBD1 NA
CASRLPGEYMNTEAFF TGCGCCAGCAGACTGCCAGGAGAGTACATGAACACTGAAGCTTTCTTT TRBJ1-1 TRBV5-1 NA many
CASSPSDRPYNEQFF TGTGCCAGCAGCCCTTCCGACAGACCCTACAATGAGCAGTTCTTC TRBJ2-1 TRBV3-1 NA many
CSAPLRGTEAFF TGCAGCGCCCCACTGAGGGGAACTGAAGCTTTCTTT TRBJ1-1 TRBV29-1 NA NA
CASSVLNSPLHF TGTGCCAGCAGCGTCCTTAATTCACCCCTCCACTTT TRBJ1-6 TRBV9 NA many
CSVTPDGNQPQHF TGCAGCGTGACCCCGGACGGAAATCAGCCCCAGCATTTT TRBJ1-5 TRBV29-1 NA NA
CASSKDRDNTEAFF TGTGCCAGCAGTAAAGACAGGGATAACACTGAAGCTTTCTTT TRBJ1-1 TRBV6-1 TRBD1 many
CASSLSGGRDGYTF TGTGCCAGCAGCTTGAGTGGGGGCAGGGATGGCTACACCTTC TRBJ1-2 TRBV5-4 NA many
CASGFGWTGYTDTQYF TGTGCTAGTGGTTTTGGTTGGACAGGGTACACAGATACGCAGTATTTT TRBJ2-3 TRBV12-5 TRBD1 few
CASSNRQDGETQYF TGTGCCAGTAGTAACCGACAGGACGGGGAGACCCAGTACTTC TRBJ2-5 TRBV19 NA few
CASSLFDKRNEQFF TGCGCCAGCAGCTTGTTCGATAAAAGGAATGAGCAGTTCTTC TRBJ2-1 TRBV5-1 NA NA
CASSFGPMNTEAFF TGCGCCAGCAGCTTTGGGCCCATGAACACTGAAGCTTTCTTT TRBJ1-1 TRBV5-1 NA many
CASSPPRDQETQYF TGTGCCAGCAGTCCCCCCCGGGATCAAGAGACCCAGTACTTC TRBJ2-5 TRBV12-3/TRBV12-4 NA NA
CASSPQAGGPYEQYF TGCGCCAGCAGCCCACAAGCGGGAGGGCCCTACGAGCAGTACTTC TRBJ2-7 TRBV5-1 TRBD2 NA
CSVVGEPLYEQYF TGCAGCGTTGTCGGGGAACCACTCTACGAGCAGTACTTC TRBJ2-7 TRBV29-1 NA NA
CASSSSSGVTDTQYF TGTGCCAGCAGCTCATCTAGCGGGGTCACAGATACGCAGTATTTT TRBJ2-3 TRBV7-6 TRBD2 NA
CSARGQGANTEAFF TGCAGTGCTAGGGGACAGGGGGCGAACACTGAAGCTTTCTTT TRBJ1-1 TRBV20-1 TRBD1 few
CASSLQLGREQYF TGTGCCAGCAGTTTACAGTTGGGACGCGAGCAGTACTTC TRBJ2-7 TRBV12-3/TRBV12-4 NA many
CSARVMENTEAFF TGCAGTGCTAGAGTGATGGAGAACACTGAAGCTTTCTTT TRBJ1-1 TRBV20-1 NA many
CASSADGTATGELFF TGCGCCAGCAGCGCGGACGGGACAGCAACCGGGGAGCTGTTTTTT TRBJ2-2 TRBV5-1 TRBD1 many
CASSIDRNTEAFF TGTGCCAGTAGTATCGACAGGAACACTGAAGCTTTCTTT TRBJ1-1 TRBV19 NA few
CASSLFGSYEQYF TGTGCCAGCAGCTTGTTTGGCAGCTACGAGCAGTACTTC TRBJ2-7 TRBV5-5 NA NA
CASSRPTGLAKNIQYF TGTGCCAGCAGCCGACCGACAGGACTAGCCAAAAACATTCAGTACTTC TRBJ2-4 TRBV28 NA NA
CASSTGQGVGETQYF TGCGCCAGCAGCACGGGACAGGGGGTTGGAGAGACCCAGTACTTC TRBJ2-5 TRBV5-1 TRBD1 many
CSAIGTLAFPPSTDTQYF TGCAGTGCTATAGGGACTCTCGCTTTTCCTCCTAGCACAGATACGCAGTATTTT TRBJ2-3 TRBV20-1 NA NA
CASIAGLGQYNEQFF TGTGCCAGCATTGCCGGATTGGGGCAGTACAATGAGCAGTTCTTC TRBJ2-1 TRBV12-3/TRBV12-4 NA many
CATRRSVLGEQYF TGTGCCACCAGAAGAAGCGTTTTGGGTGAGCAGTACTTC TRBJ2-7 TRBV27 NA many
CASINAGGSGELFF TGCGCCAGCATTAACGCGGGGGGCTCCGGGGAGCTGTTTTTT TRBJ2-2 TRBV10-2 TRBD2 NA
CASSPAGGSETQYF TGTGCCAGCAGCCCAGCGGGAGGATCGGAGACCCAGTACTTC TRBJ2-5 TRBV7-7 TRBD2 NA
CASSWVTSGTGGTDTQYF TGCGCCAGCAGCTGGGTAACATCGGGGACAGGGGGCACAGATACGCAGTATTTT TRBJ2-3 TRBV5-1 TRBD1 many
CASSLVPDSTDTQYF TGTGCCAGCAGCTTAGTCCCCGACAGCACAGATACGCAGTATTTT TRBJ2-3 TRBV7-2 NA many
CASRRGIDTQYF TGTGCCAGCAGGCGGGGGATCGATACGCAGTATTTT TRBJ2-3 TRBV7-7 TRBD2 NA
CASSLGHVSGNTIYF TGTGCCAGCAGCCTTGGACACGTTTCTGGAAACACCATATATTTT TRBJ1-3 TRBV3-1 NA many
CASSHLGTSLRQYF TGTGCCAGCAGCCACCTAGGGACTAGCTTGCGGCAGTACTTC TRBJ2-4 TRBV3-1 TRBD2 few
CASSLGGGGKNYEQYF TGTGCCAGCAGCTTAGGGGGCGGGGGGAAAAACTACGAGCAGTACTTC TRBJ2-7 TRBV11-2 TRBD2 many